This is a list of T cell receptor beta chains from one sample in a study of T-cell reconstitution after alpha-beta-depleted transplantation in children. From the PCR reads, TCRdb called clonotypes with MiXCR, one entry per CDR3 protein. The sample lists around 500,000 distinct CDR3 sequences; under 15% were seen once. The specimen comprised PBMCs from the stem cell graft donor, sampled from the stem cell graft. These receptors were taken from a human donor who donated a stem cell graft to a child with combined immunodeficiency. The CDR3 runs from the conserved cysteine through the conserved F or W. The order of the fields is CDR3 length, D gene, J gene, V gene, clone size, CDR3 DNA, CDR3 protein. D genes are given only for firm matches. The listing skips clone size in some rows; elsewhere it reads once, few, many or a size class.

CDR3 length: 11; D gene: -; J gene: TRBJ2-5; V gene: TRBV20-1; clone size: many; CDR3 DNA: TGCAGTGCAGAAGGAAAAGAGACCCAGTACTTC; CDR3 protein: CSAEGKETQYF
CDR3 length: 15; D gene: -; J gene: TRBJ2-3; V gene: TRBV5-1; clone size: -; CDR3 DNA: TGCGCCAGCACCATTGGCGGGGGCTTGACAGATACGCAGTATTTT; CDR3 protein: CASTIGGGLTDTQYF
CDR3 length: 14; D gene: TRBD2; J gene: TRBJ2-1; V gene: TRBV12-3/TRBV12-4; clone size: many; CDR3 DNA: TGTGCCAGCAGGACTAGCGGGGATTACAATGAGCAGTTCTTC; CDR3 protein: CASRTSGDYNEQFF
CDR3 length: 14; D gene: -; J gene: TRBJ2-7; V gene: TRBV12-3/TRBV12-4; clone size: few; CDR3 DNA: TGTGCCAGCAGGGGGGGACAAACATCCTACGAGCAGTACTTC; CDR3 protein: CASRGGQTSYEQYF
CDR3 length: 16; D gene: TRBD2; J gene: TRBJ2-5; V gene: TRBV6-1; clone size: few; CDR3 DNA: TGTGCCAGCAGTGCAACGACTAGCGGGAGCGCCGAGACCCAGTACTTC; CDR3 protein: CASSATTSGSAETQYF
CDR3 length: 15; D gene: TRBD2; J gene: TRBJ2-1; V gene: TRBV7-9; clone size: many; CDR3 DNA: TGTGCCAGCAGCCCCTGGCGGGAGGGCCTTAATGAGCAGTTCTTC; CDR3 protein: CASSPWREGLNEQFF
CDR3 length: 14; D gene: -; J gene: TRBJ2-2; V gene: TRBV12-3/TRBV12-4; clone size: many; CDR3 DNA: TGTGCCAGCAGGACCACGGGGGACGGCGGGGAGCTGTTTTTT; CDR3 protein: CASRTTGDGGELFF
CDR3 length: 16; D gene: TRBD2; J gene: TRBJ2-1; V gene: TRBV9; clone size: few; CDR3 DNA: TGTGCCAGCAGCGTCGGGACTAGCGGGAGGGGGGATGAGCAGTTCTTC; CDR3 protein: CASSVGTSGRGDEQFF
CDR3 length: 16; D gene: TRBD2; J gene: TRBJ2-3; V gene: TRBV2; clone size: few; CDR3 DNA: TGTGCCAGCAACTTTGGACTAGCGGGAGATACAGATACGCAGTATTTT; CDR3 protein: CASNFGLAGDTDTQYF
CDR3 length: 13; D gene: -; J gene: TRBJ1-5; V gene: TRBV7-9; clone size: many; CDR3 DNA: TGTGCCAGCAGCTTATTAGCGGGACCGCCCCAGCATTTT; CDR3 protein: CASSLLAGPPQHF
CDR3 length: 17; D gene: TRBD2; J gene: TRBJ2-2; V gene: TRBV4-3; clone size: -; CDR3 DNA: TGCGCCAGCAGCCAAGATGTGGCAGCGGGGTACACCGGGGAGCTGTTTTTT; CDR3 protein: CASSQDVAAGYTGELFF
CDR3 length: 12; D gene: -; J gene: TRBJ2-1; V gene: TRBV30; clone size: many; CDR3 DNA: TGTGCCTGGAGTCCCGGGCACAATGAGCAGTTCTTC; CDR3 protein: CAWSPGHNEQFF
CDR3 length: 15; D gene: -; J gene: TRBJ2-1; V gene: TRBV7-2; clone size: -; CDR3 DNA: TGTGCCAGCAGCTTGGATGGGACCCCTATCAATGAGCAGTTCTTC; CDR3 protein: CASSLDGTPINEQFF
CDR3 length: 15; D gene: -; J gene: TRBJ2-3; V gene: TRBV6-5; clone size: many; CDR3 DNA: TGTGCCAGCACCCGAACTCGACCTAGTCTTGGTACGCAGTATTTT; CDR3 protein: CASTRTRPSLGTQYF
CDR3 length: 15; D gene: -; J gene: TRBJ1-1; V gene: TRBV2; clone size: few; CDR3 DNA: TGTGCCAGCAGTGCAACAGGGAACGTGAACACTGAAGCTTTCTTT; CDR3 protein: CASSATGNVNTEAFF
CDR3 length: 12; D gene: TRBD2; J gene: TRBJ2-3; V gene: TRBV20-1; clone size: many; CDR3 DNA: TGCAGTGCTAGGGGGGGGACAGATACGCAGTATTTT; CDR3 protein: CSARGGTDTQYF
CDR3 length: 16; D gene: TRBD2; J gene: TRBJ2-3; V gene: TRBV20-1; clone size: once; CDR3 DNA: TGCAGTGCTAGACACGGACTAGCGGGATCACAAGATACGCAGTATTTT; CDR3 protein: CSARHGLAGSQDTQYF
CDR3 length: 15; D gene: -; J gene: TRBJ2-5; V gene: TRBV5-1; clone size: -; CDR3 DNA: TGCGCCAGCAGCGGGGTCAGCGACCCCCAAGAGACCCAGTACTTC; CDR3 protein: CASSGVSDPQETQYF
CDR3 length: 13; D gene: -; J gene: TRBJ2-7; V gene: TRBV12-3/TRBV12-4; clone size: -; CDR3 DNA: TGTGCCAGCAGTTGGACCAGGTTCGGCGAGCAGTACTTC; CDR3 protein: CASSWTRFGEQYF
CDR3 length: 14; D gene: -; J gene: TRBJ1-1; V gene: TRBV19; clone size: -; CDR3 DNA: TGTGCCAGTAGTAGAACAGGAGGTATCGCTGAAGCTTTCTTT; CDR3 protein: CASSRTGGIAEAFF
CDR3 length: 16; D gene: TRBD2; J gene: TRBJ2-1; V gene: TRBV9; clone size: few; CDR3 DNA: TGTGCCAGCAGCGTAGCTTGGTCTAGCGGGGGGTATGAGCAGTTCTTC; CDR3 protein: CASSVAWSSGGYEQFF
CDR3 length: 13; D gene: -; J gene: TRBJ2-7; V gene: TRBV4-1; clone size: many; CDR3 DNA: TGCGCCAGCAGCCAATTAGCCCAATACGAGCAGTACTTC; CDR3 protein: CASSQLAQYEQYF
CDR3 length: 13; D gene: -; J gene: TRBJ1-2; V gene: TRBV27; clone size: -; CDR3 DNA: TGTGCCAGCAGTTCCGGGACTTTCTATGGCTACACCTTC; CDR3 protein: CASSSGTFYGYTF
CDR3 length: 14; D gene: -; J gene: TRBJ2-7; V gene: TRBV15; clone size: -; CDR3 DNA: TGTGCCACACGCCCCGGGATCCAAGGAGCGCAGCAGTACTTC; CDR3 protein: CATRPGIQGAQQYF
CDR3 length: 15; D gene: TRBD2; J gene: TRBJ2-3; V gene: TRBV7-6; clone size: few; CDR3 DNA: TGTGCCAGCAGCTTAGGAACTAGCGGGACCCATACGCAGTATTTT; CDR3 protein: CASSLGTSGTHTQYF
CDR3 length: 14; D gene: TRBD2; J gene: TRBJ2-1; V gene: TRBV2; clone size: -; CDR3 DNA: TGTGCCAGCAGTGAGTCGGGGAGGGGCAATGAGCAGTTCTTC; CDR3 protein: CASSESGRGNEQFF
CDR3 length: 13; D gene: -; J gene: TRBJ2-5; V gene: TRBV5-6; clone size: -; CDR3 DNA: TGTGCCAGCAGCTGGGTGACAGGAGAGACCCAGTACTTC; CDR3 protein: CASSWVTGETQYF
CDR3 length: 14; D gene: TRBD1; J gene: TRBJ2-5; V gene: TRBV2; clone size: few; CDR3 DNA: TGTGCCAGCAGTTGGACAGGGAGACAAGAGACCCAGTACTTC; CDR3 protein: CASSWTGRQETQYF
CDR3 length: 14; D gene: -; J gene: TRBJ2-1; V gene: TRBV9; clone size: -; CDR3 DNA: TGTGCCAGCAGCGTAGAACTAGTTGGCCATGAGCAGTTCTTC; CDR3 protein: CASSVELVGHEQFF
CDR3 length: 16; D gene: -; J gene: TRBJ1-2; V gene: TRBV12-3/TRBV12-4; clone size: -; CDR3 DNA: TGTGCCAGCAGTTTAGATTGGAGGGAGGTGGAACGCGGCTACACCTTC; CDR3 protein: CASSLDWREVERGYTF
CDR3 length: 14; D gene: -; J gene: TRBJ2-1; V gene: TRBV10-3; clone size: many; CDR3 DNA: TGTGCCATCAGTGGGACTGGTCAGAACAATGAGCAGTTCTTC; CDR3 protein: CAISGTGQNNEQFF
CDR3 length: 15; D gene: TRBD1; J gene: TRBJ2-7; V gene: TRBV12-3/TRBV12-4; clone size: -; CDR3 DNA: TGTGCCAGCAGTTTAACCGACAGGGGCCCCTGGGAGCAGTACTTC; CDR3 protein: CASSLTDRGPWEQYF
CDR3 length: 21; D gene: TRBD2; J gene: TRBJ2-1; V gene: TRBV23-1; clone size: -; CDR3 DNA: TGCGCCAGCAGTCAGTTCACGTGGACCGGGACTAGCGTAAGCTCCTACAATGAGCAGTTCTTC; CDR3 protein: CASSQFTWTGTSVSSYNEQFF
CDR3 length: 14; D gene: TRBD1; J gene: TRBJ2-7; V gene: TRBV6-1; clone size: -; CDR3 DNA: TGTGCCAGCAGTGCAGACAGGGGGGTTTACGAGCAGTACTTC; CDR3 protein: CASSADRGVYEQYF
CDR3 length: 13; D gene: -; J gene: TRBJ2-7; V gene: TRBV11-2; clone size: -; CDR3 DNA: TGTGCCAGCAGCTCCCTGCGCTCCTACGAGCAGTACTTC; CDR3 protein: CASSSLRSYEQYF
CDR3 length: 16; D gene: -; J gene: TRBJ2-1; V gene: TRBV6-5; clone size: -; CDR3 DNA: TGTGCCAGCAGTTACTCCAGCGTTGGGTCCTACAATGAGCAGTTCTTC; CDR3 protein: CASSYSSVGSYNEQFF
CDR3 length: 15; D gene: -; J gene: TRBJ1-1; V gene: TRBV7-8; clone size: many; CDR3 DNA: TGTGCCAGCAGCTTAGAGGGGGGGGCAAGGACTGAAGCTTTCTTT; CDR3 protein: CASSLEGGARTEAFF
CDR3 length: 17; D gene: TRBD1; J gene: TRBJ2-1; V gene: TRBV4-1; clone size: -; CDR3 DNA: TGCGCCAGCAGCCAAGCATCCGGGACAGGGAATTTCAATGGGCAGTTCTTC; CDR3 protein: CASSQASGTGNFNGQFF
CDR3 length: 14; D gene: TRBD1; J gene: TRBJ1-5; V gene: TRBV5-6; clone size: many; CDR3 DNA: TGTGCCAGCAGCTTGGGTGACAGGGATCAGCCCCAGCATTTT; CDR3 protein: CASSLGDRDQPQHF
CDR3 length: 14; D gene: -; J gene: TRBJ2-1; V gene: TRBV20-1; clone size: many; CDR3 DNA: TGCAGTGCCCAGTGGTGGGAAACCTACAATGAGCAGTTCTTC; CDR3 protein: CSAQWWETYNEQFF
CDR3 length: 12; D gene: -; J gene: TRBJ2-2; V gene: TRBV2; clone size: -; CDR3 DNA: TGTGCCAGCAGAACTTACACCGGGGAGCTGTTTTTT; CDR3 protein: CASRTYTGELFF
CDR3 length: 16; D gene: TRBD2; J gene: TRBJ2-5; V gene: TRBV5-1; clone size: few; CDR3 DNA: TGCGCCAGCAGCGCCGGGACTAGCGGGAGTGGGGAGACCCAGTACTTC; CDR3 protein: CASSAGTSGSGETQYF
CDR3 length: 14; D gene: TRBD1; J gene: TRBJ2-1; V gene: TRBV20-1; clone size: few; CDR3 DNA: TGCAGTGCTAGGGGGACAGGGGGCTCGGATGAGCAGTTCTTC; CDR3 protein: CSARGTGGSDEQFF
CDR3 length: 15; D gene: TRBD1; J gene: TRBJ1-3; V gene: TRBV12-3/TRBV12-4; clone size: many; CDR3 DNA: TGTGCCAGCAGTTTAGGGACAGGCTCTGGAAACACCATATATTTT; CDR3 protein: CASSLGTGSGNTIYF
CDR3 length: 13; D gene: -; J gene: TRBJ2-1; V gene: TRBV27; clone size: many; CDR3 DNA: TGTGCCAGCAGTTTGTCGGAGTACAATGAGCAGTTCTTC; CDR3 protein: CASSLSEYNEQFF
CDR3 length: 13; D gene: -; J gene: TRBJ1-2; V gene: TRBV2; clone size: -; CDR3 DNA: TGTGCCAGCAGTGCGAGAGGCGTCTATGGCTACACCTTC; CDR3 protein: CASSARGVYGYTF
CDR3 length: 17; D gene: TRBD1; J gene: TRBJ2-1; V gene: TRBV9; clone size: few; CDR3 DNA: TGTGCCAGCAGCGTAGCGACAGGGCCTCTTCTTATCGATGAGCAGTTCTTC; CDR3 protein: CASSVATGPLLIDEQFF
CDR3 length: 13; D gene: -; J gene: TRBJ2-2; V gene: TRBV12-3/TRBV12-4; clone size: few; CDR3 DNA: TGTGCCAGCAGTGCGACCCGGGCCGGGGAGCTGTTTTTT; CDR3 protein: CASSATRAGELFF
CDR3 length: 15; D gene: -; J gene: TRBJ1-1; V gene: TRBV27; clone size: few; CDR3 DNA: TGTGCCAGCAGTCTCTCATTATATCGGGGCGCTGAAGCTTTCTTT; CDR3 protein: CASSLSLYRGAEAFF
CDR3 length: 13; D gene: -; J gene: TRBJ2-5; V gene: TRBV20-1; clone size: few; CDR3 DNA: TGCAGTGCTTTCGACCTGTACCAAGAGACCCAGTACTTC; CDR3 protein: CSAFDLYQETQYF
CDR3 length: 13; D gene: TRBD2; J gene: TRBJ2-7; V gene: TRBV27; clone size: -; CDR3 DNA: TGTGCCAGCAGTCGACGGGAGGGCTACGAGCAGTACTTC; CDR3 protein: CASSRREGYEQYF